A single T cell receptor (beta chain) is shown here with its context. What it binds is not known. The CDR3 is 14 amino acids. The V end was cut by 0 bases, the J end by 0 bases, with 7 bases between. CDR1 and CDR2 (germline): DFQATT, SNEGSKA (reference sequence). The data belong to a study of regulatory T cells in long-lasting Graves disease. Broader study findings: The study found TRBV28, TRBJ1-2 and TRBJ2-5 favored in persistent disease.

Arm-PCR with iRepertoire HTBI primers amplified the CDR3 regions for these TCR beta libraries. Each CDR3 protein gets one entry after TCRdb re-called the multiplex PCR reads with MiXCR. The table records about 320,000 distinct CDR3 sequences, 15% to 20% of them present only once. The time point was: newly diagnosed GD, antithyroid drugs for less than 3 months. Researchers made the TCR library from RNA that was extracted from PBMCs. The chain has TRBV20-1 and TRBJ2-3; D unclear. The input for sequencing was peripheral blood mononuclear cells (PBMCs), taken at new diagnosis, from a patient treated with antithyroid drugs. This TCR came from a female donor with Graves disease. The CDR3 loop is CSARDGRSTDTQYF. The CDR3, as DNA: TGCAGTGCTAGAGATGGGCGGAGCACAGATACGCAGTATTTT.